This is a list of T cell receptor beta chains from one sample in a study of blood T cell repertoires in COVID-19. Sequenced by immunoSEQ multiplex PCR; TCRdb stores in-frame clones only, minus some. Of over 90,000 clones listed, about nine tenths are singletons. The sample was peripheral blood. Receptors originate from a man over 45 with acute or convalescent COVID-19. Each CDR3 is given with its conserved first and last residue. A D gene is named only where the DNA matches it firmly. Size values are once, few and many counts, or a class for expanded clones, and some rows have none.

j_gene | len | d_gene | v_gene | abundance | CDR3nt | CDR3aa
TRBJ2-3 | 20 | . | TRBV21-1 | . | TGTGCCAGCAGCAAAGCCGAAGGGACACTAGCGGGAGGTGTCACAGATACGCAGTATTTT | CASSKAEGTLAGGVTDTQYF
TRBJ2-3 | 14 | . | TRBV19 | . | TGTGCCAGTAGACCGGATCCGCGGACAGATACGCAGTATTTT | CASRPDPRTDTQYF
TRBJ2-3 | 18 | TRBD2 | TRBV5-1 | . | TGCGCCAGCAGTCCCAAACCTTTACTAGCGGGGATCACAGATACGCAGTATTTT | CASSPKPLLAGITDTQYF
TRBJ2-7 | 15 | . | TRBV18 | once | TGTGCCAGCTCTCCGAATGGCGGGTCCACCTACGAGCAGTACTTC | CASSPNGGSTYEQYF
TRBJ2-1 | 16 | TRBD2 | TRBV11-2 | once | TGTGCCAGCAGCCTGGTAGGTGGACTAGCGGGAGATGAGCAGTTCTTC | CASSLVGGLAGDEQFF
TRBJ1-2 | 14 | TRBD1 | TRBV6-2/TRBV6-3 | . | TGTGCCAGCAGTCAAGGGTCCGGGACAGCTGGCTACACCTTC | CASSQGSGTAGYTF
TRBJ1-2 | 13 | . | TRBV12-3/TRBV12-4 | . | TGTGCCAGCACCAATAAGAGGGGGTTTGGCTACACCTTC | CASTNKRGFGYTF
TRBJ2-7 | 15 | TRBD2 | TRBV6-5 | few | TGTGCCAGCAGCCCAGGACTAGCCTCGGTCTACGAGCAGTACTTC | CASSPGLASVYEQYF
TRBJ1-3 | 14 | . | TRBV9 | . | TGTGCCAGCAGCGTAGGGCCCTCTGGAAACACCATATATTTT | CASSVGPSGNTIYF
TRBJ2-7 | 16 | . | TRBV5-6 | . | TGTGCCAGCAGCTTGGCGGGGGACAGTCGAATCTACGAGCAGTACTTC | CASSLAGDSRIYEQYF
TRBJ1-5 | 15 | . | TRBV19 | once | TGTGCCAGTAGTGCGGGCACGCTTAGCAATCAGCCCCAGCATTTT | CASSAGTLSNQPQHF
TRBJ2-3 | 18 | . | TRBV9 | . | TGTGCCAGCAGCGTAGAACCCCTTAGCAGGGGATTATCAGATACGCAGTATTTT | CASSVEPLSRGLSDTQYF
TRBJ1-1 | 17 | TRBD1 | TRBV6-2/TRBV6-3 | . | TGTGCCAGCAGTTTGGGACAGGGAAAAGTACTAAACACTGAAGCTTTCTTT | CASSLGQGKVLNTEAFF
TRBJ2-7 | 14 | TRBD2 | TRBV6-2/TRBV6-3 | . | TGTGCCAGCAGTTTCTCTAGCGGATCCTACGAGCAGTACTTC | CASSFSSGSYEQYF
TRBJ2-1 | 16 | . | TRBV24-1 | . | TGTGCCACCAGTGATTGGGGGGACTCCTCATACAATGAGCAGTTCTTC | CATSDWGDSSYNEQFF
TRBJ2-7 | 14 | . | TRBV6-6 | . | TGTGCCAGCAGTTACCGGGAACTAGACTACGAGCAGTACTTC | CASSYRELDYEQYF
TRBJ2-3 | 15 | . | TRBV7-9 | once | TGTGCCAGCAGCTCGGGACTCCCTTCCACAGATACGCAGTATTTT | CASSSGLPSTDTQYF
TRBJ2-1 | 16 | . | TRBV2 | . | TGTGCCAGCAGCGGAAGCCCGGGTAGCTCCTACAATGAGCAGTTCTTC | CASSGSPGSSYNEQFF
TRBJ1-6 | 15 | TRBD1 | TRBV9 | . | TGTGCCAGCAGTGTCGGACAGGGGGCGACTTCACCCCTCCACTTT | CASSVGQGATSPLHF
TRBJ2-3 | 13 | . | TRBV27 | . | TGTGCCAGCAACACCGCAGGGGCAGATACGCAGTATTTT | CASNTAGADTQYF
TRBJ2-3 | 17 | TRBD2 | TRBV12-5 | . | TGTGCTAGTGGTAGGGGGATAGCGGGACTTAGCACAGATACGCAGTATTTT | CASGRGIAGLSTDTQYF
TRBJ2-2 | 16 | TRBD2 | TRBV7-2 | . | TGTGCCAGCAGCTTAGTTGGCGGGAGTCCTACCGGGGAGCTGTTTTTT | CASSLVGGSPTGELFF
TRBJ1-4 | 13 | . | TRBV3-1/TRBV3-2 | . | TGTGCCAGCAGCCGCACCCGCGGAGAAAAACTGTTTTTT | CASSRTRGEKLFF
TRBJ2-3 | 14 | . | TRBV18 | . | TGTGCCAGCTCACCACGGAGGGACACAGATACGCAGTATTTT | CASSPRRDTDTQYF
TRBJ1-4 | 17 | . | TRBV7-9 | . | TGTGCCAGCAGCTTAGCGGAGGGTGGGACAACTAATGAAAAACTGTTTTTT | CASSLAEGGTTNEKLFF
TRBJ1-4 | 19 | . | TRBV11-2 | few | TGTGCCAGCAGCTTAAATCCGTTCGGCAGGGAGGAGGGTAATGAAAAACTGTTTTTT | CASSLNPFGREEGNEKLFF
TRBJ2-2 | 13 | . | TRBV19 | . | TGTGCCAGTAGTATAGCTACCACCGGGGAGCTGTTTTTT | CASSIATTGELFF
TRBJ1-2 | 12 | . | TRBV5-5 | . | TGTGCCAGCAGCTATAAAAACGGGGGCTACACCTTC | CASSYKNGGYTF
TRBJ2-6 | 16 | TRBD1 | TRBV11-3 | . | TGTGCCAGCAGCCCCCGCTGGACAGGGTCGGCCAACGTCCTGACTTTC | CASSPRWTGSANVLTF
TRBJ1-5 | 16 | . | TRBV21-1 | . | TGTGCCAGCAGCAAAGGGTGGGGGGGAGAGGGACAGCCCCAGCATTTT | CASSKGWGGEGQPQHF
TRBJ2-1 | 16 | . | TRBV14 | . | TGTGCCAGCAGCCACCCTAGCTTCAGCTCCTACAATGAGCAGTTCTTC | CASSHPSFSSYNEQFF
TRBJ2-7 | 15 | TRBD1 | TRBV6-6 | . | TGTGCCAGCAGTCTCTTGGGACAGGGGGCCAACGAGCAGTACTTC | CASSLLGQGANEQYF
TRBJ2-7 | 13 | . | TRBV18 | . | TGTGCCAGCTCACCACAGTGGCGGCCCGAGCAGTACTTC | CASSPQWRPEQYF
TRBJ1-1 | 16 | TRBD1 | TRBV2 | . | TGTGCCAGCAGTGTCCTGGCAGGGGGCCTGAACACTGAAGCTTTCTTT | CASSVLAGGLNTEAFF
TRBJ2-7 | 15 | . | TRBV27 | . | TGTGCCAGCAGTTTACGGGGGGCACACTCCTACGAGCAGTACTTC | CASSLRGAHSYEQYF
TRBJ2-3 | 14 | TRBD2 | TRBV6-5 | . | TGTGCCAGCAGCGATAGCGGGAGTGGCGATACGCAGTATTTT | CASSDSGSGDTQYF
TRBJ2-1 | 17 | TRBD2 | TRBV5-8 | . | TGTGCCAGCAGCCGAAGCGGGGGGGCGGGAGGTAGTGGTGAGCAGTTCTTC | CASSRSGGAGGSGEQFF
TRBJ1-3 | 16 | . | TRBV30 | . | TGTGCCTGGAGTGTATATAGGGGTGTGGGGGGAAACACCATATATTTT | CAWSVYRGVGGNTIYF
TRBJ1-1 | 14 | . | TRBV6-5 | . | TGTGCCAGCGTACGACAGGAACAGAGGACTGAAGCTTTCTTT | CASVRQEQRTEAFF
TRBJ1-4 | 15 | . | TRBV19 | . | TGTGCCAGTAGTATAAACCGACAGCTTAATGAAAAACTGTTTTTT | CASSINRQLNEKLFF
TRBJ2-1 | 12 | . | TRBV6-5 | . | TGTGCCAGCAGTCCCACATACAATGAGCAGTTCTTC | CASSPTYNEQFF
TRBJ1-5 | 14 | . | TRBV7-9 | . | TGTGCCAGCAGTGGACAGAATAGCAATCAGCCCCAGCATTTT | CASSGQNSNQPQHF
TRBJ2-5 | 15 | TRBD1 | TRBV5-1 | once | TGCGCCAGCAGCAGGACAGGGGGGTACGAGGAGACCCAGTACTTC | CASSRTGGYEETQYF
TRBJ2-5 | 14 | . | TRBV24-1 | . | TGTGCCACCGAGTCAGGGGAATCCCAAGAGACCCAGTACTTC | CATESGESQETQYF
TRBJ1-1 | 14 | . | TRBV6-4 | . | TGTGCCAGCAGTGACTCGAGTCGAGGAACTGAAGCTTTCTTT | CASSDSSRGTEAFF
TRBJ1-3 | 14 | . | TRBV3-1/TRBV3-2 | . | TGTGCCAGCAGCCAAGACCAGGGACTGAGCACCATATATTTT | CASSQDQGLSTIYF
TRBJ2-7 | 15 | . | TRBV6-6 | . | TGTGCCAGCAGTTACACACAGGTTAGCTCCTACGAGCAGTACTTC | CASSYTQVSSYEQYF
TRBJ2-1 | 14 | . | TRBV6-5 | . | TGTGCCAGCAGTTTTAGCGGAAAAAGGAATGAGCAGTTCTTC | CASSFSGKRNEQFF
TRBJ1-2 | 15 | TRBD1 | TRBV2 | . | TGTGCCAGCAGTGACTGGACAGGGCTTTCCTATGGCTACACCTTC | CASSDWTGLSYGYTF
TRBJ2-7 | 16 | . | TRBV19 | . | TGTGCCAGTAGTACCTACAGGGTCCCGGGATTGAACGAGCAGTACTTC | CASSTYRVPGLNEQYF
TRBJ1-5 | 14 | TRBD1 | TRBV18 | . | TGTGCCAGCTCACTGGACAGGGGGCATCAGCCCCAGCATTTT | CASSLDRGHQPQHF
TRBJ1-2 | 16 | . | TRBV3-1/TRBV3-2 | . | TGTGCCAGCAGCCTCCGTAGGGGGTTTTCTAACTATGGCTACACCTTC | CASSLRRGFSNYGYTF